This T cell receptor beta chain was profiled in a study of T-cell reconstitution after alpha-beta-depleted transplantation in children. Preparation of the TCRbeta library involved a method that used unique molecular identifiers. TCRdb reprocessed the PCR reads with MiXCR, giving one entry per CDR3 protein. The sample has just over 950,000 distinct CDR3 sequences, about 26% seen once. This clonotype was picked up a small number of times. Antigen unknown. This CDR3 contains 17 residues. The J segment lost 5 bases and the V segment lost 6 bases, leaving 10 bases of the junction unmatched. Whole-study findings and limits: Hyperexpanded clones declined; after one year, newly produced T cells mostly supplied diversity. Surviving recipient T cells and thymic progenitors produced the high day-60 TCRbeta diversity seen in some patients. About two months after transplant, alpha-beta T cells reportedly came from several hundred expanded graft clones.

This material consisted of PBMCs, mostly from graft donor cells, taken 360 days after TCRalphabeta/CD19-depleted stem cell transplant. The receptor comes from a boy younger than two who had a stem cell transplant for SCID, so the T cells may come from the graft donor. The rearrangement joins TRBV12-3 or TRBV12-4 to TRBJ2-2; 12 nucleotides line up with TRBD2. The CDR3 spells CASRRLAGALYTGELFF. The CDR3 DNA reads as TGTGCCAGCAGGAGACTAGCGGGGGCCCTGTATACCGGGGAGCTGTTTTTT.